The entry below gives a single T cell receptor beta chain sequence along with its context. Its antigen is unidentified. This sample stems from a study of cytomegalovirus exposure and HLA in healthy donors. Regarding the study as a whole: One variant, a missense change in DCLRE1C, was linked in a later analysis to TCR beta V- and J-gene trimming. When a later analysis was performed, an Asian-associated ancestry cluster reportedly had fewer N-insertions than the roughly 670-donor mean.

CDR3 size: 14 residues. V lost 8 bases, J lost 8 bases, and 8 bases stayed unmatched. Germline V gene data show CDR1 as MNHEY and CDR2 as SMNVEV (reference sequence). The PCR employed 60 Vbeta primers together with 13 Jbeta primers. Only in-frame clones appear in the TCRdb table, and some are missing; sequencing was by immunoSEQ multiplex PCR. The sample consists of about 69,000 clones, under 85% of them appearing once. V and J are TRBV27 and TRBJ1-4, with 10 nucleotides matching TRBD1. The specimen sequenced was PBMCs. The source is a woman aged 60-75 years in good health and CMV-seropositive. CDR3 loop: CASPSGTGEEKLFF. As DNA, the CDR3 is TGTGCCAGCCCTTCCGGGACAGGGGAAGAAAAACTGTTTTTT.